A single sample gave rise to the 27 T cell receptor beta chains below, sequenced in a study of T cell responses to AZD1222 COVID-19 vaccine (dated by TCRdb to the early 2020s). This sample's time point label indicates: about 28 days (+/-7) after the second vaccine dose. Library preparation was by the immunoSEQ multiplex PCR assay. TCRdb retrieved this table from immuneACCESS and kept in-frame rearrangements only. Not all clones are present; in checked studies, unresolved V genes account for under half, and no reason is known for the remainder. The table for this sample lists under 70,000 clones; roughly 90% of them were counted only once. Jointly, the top ten make up approximately 14% of the sample. This specimen consisted of peripheral blood, obtained 28 days after the second AZD1222 dose. Receptors originate from an adult who received the AZD1222 COVID-19 vaccine.

By share, this clone ranks as medium-sized. The chain recombines TRBV19 with TRBJ2-6; D is possibly TRBD1 or TRBD2 (6 bases each). This CDR3 region has 18 residues. V lost 1 base to trimming and J lost 3 bases, with 16 bases between them. Germline-derived CDR1 and CDR2 are LNHDA and SQIVND (reference sequence). CDR3 sequence reads: CASSIAHLGGGGANVLTF. In DNA form, the CDR3 reads TGTGCCAGTAGTATAGCCCATCTGGGGGGCGGTGGGGCCAACGTCCTGACTTTC.

This clone came up once. This CDR3 reads CASSLDMAAGYTF. In DNA, the CDR3 is TGTGCCAGCAGCTTAGATATGGCGGCGGGCTACACCTTC. This chain joins TRBV11-2 and TRBJ1-2; D is unclear. In germline, CDR1 is SGHAT, CDR2 FQNNGV. The germline V and J ends were trimmed by 0 bases and 8 bases, with 10 bases remaining between them. The CDR3 contains 13 residues.

The CDR3 nucleotides are TGTGCCACCAGTCAAAGGCACGGGGGTACAGATACGCAGTATTTT. This codes for CATSQRHGGTDTQYF. The rearrangement uses TRBV24-1 and TRBJ2-3; possibly TRBD2 for D (6 bases). The germline V gene encodes CDR1 KGHDR and CDR2 SFDVKD. This CDR3 comprises 15 residues. V was trimmed by 6 bases and J by 3 bases, leaving 15 bases between them.

This sequence joins TRBV4-2 and TRBJ2-1; TRBD2 might be the D (6 bases). Per germline, CDR1 LGHNA and CDR2 YNFKEQ. The CDR3 runs to 13 residues. The V end was cut by 3 bases, the J end by 3 bases, with 6 bases between. The CDR3 nucleotides are TGTGCCAGCAGCCAGGGGGGCTACAATGAGCAGTTCTTC. Its translation is CASSQGGYNEQFF.

V and J are TRBV5-8 and TRBJ1-5; D may be TRBD1 (6 bases). The CDR3 sequence is 19 residues long. V lost 0 bases and J lost 0, with 19 bases in between. The germline gives CDR1 SGHTS, CDR2 YDEGEE. This chain's CDR3 is CASSLALGGLDLSNQPQHF. The CDR3 nucleotides are TGTGCCAGCAGCTTGGCCCTCGGGGGGCTCGACCTTAGCAATCAGCCCCAGCATTTT.

The chain has TRBV10-1 and TRBJ2-2, with 7 bases fitting TRBD1. The germline V gene encodes CDR1 WNHNN and CDR2 SYGVQD (reference sequence). The CDR3 covers 14 residues. V trimming: 7 bases; J trimming: 6 bases; junction bases outside the gene matches: 8. The CDR3 nucleotides are TGCGCCAGCAACGAAGACAGGGTTCCCGGGGAGCTGTTTTTT. It yields the protein CASNEDRVPGELFF.

The genes are TRBV6-1 and TRBJ2-5, with 7 bases aligning to TRBD2. Germline CDR1 and CDR2: MNHNS and SASEGT. V lost 0 bases, J lost 2 bases, and 0 bases stayed unmatched. This CDR3 region has 14 residues. The chain's CDR3 is CASSEAGGQETQYF. As DNA, the CDR3 is TGTGCCAGCAGTGAAGCGGGGGGGCAAGAGACCCAGTACTTC.

There are a few counts of this clone. This chain uses TRBV12-3 or TRBV12-4 with TRBJ2-5, with D maybe TRBD2 (5 bases). The germline V and J ends were trimmed by 3 bases and 5 bases, with 7 bases remaining between them. The length of the CDR3 is 12 residues. CDR3 DNA: TGTGCCAGCAGTTTTGGCGGGGAGACCCAGTACTTC. Amino acid sequence: CASSFGGETQYF.

The chain joins TRBV29-1 to TRBJ1-3; D may be TRBD1 (5 bases). The CDR3 is 12 amino acids. Germline V gives CDR1 SQVTM, CDR2 ANQGSEA. Trimming cost V 3 bases and J 2 bases, with 5 bases left between them. CDR3 residues: CSVEGAGNTIYF. CDR3 DNA: TGCAGCGTTGAGGGGGCTGGAAACACCATATATTTT.

The chain uses TRBV18 and TRBJ2-6, with D unclear. The CDR3 runs to 16 residues. The V gene lost 6 bases and the J gene lost 0 bases, with 12 bases spanning the gap. CDR1 and CDR2 from the germline V gene are KGHSH and LQKENI. CDR3 in amino acids: CASSSTWHSGANVLTF. The CDR3 DNA reads as TGTGCCAGCTCTTCGACCTGGCACTCTGGGGCCAACGTCCTGACTTTC.

The CDR3 DNA follows: TGCGCCAGCAGCTCCCCCCCTGACTACAATGAGCAGTTCTTC. This encodes CASSSPPDYNEQFF. The chain recombines TRBV5-1 with TRBJ2-1; D is unclear. This CDR3 comprises 14 residues. Germline V lookup: CDR1 SGHRS, CDR2 YFSETQ. Trimming removed 3 bases from V and 3 bases from J, with 10 bases in between.

This chain uses TRBV6-5 with TRBJ1-2; 8 bases line up with TRBD1. V dropped 6 bases and J dropped 2; count of bases not matched to a gene: 2. This CDR3 has 13 residues. Per the germline V gene, CDR1 is MNHEY and CDR2 is SVGAGI. CDR3 sequence (DNA): TGTGCCAGCAGGTCAGGGGGCAACTATGGCTACACCTTC. This translates into CASRSGGNYGYTF.

This chain links TRBV7-3 with TRBJ2-4, with D possibly being TRBD2 (6 bases). CDR1 and CDR2 from the germline V gene are SGHTA and FQGTGA. The CDR3 is 13 residues long. Trimming took 5 bases from V and 6 from J, leaving 11 bases between them. The CDR3 is CASSPMGGNIQYF. The CDR3 nucleotides read TGTGCCAGCAGCCCTATGGGGGGAAACATTCAGTACTTC.

This sequence joins TRBV3-1 (or the pseudogene TRBV3-2) and TRBJ2-1; 12 bases map to TRBD2. V dropped 8 bases and J dropped 4; count of bases not matched to a gene: 24. Germline CDR1 LGHDT, CDR2 YNNKEL (reference sequence). The CDR3 totals 21 residues. CDR3 in amino acids: CASEGRGPRGASGRAYNEQFF. The DNA for the CDR3 is TGTGCCAGCGAAGGCCGGGGACCACGGGGGGCTAGCGGGAGGGCTTACAATGAGCAGTTCTTC.

This clone was counted a single time. The chain employs TRBV6-2 or TRBV6-3 and TRBJ1-2; 10 bases are a match to TRBD1. The CDR3 loop spans 15 amino acids. Losses at the gene ends were 4 bases for V and 2 bases for J; bases not matched to a gene: 4. Germline assignment: CDR1 MNHEY and CDR2 SVGEGT. CDR3 sequence (DNA): TGTGCCAGCAGTTTCGACAGGGGGCTGAACTATGGCTACACCTTC. Amino acids: CASSFDRGLNYGYTF.

DNA for the CDR3: TGTGCCAGCAGCTTACTGAGACTCAACACCGGGGAGCTGTTTTTT. This sequence encodes CASSLLRLNTGELFF. This chain links TRBV7-8 with TRBJ2-2; D unclear. Per germline, CDR1 SGHVS and CDR2 FQNEAQ. The CDR3 is 15 residues long. V lost 2 bases and J lost 2, with 9 bases in between.

The chain combines TRBV7-9 with TRBJ1-2, with 8 positions matching TRBD1. Germline assignment: CDR1 SEHNR and CDR2 FQNEAQ (reference sequence). The CDR3 runs to 14 residues. The J segment lost 5 bases and the V segment lost 5 bases, leaving 7 bases of the junction unmatched. This CDR3 is CASSPPDRAYGYTF. The CDR3 DNA reads as TGTGCCAGCAGCCCCCCGGACAGGGCATATGGCTACACCTTC.

The chain has TRBV21-1 and TRBJ1-5; the D call TRBD1 from the table was never checked on the DNA. TRBV21-1 is a recognized pseudogene. The CDR3 spans 16 residues. CDR3 sequence reads: CASSKSPTGGDQPQHF. The CDR3 nucleotides read TGTGCCAGCAGCAAATCTCCGACAGGGGGGGATCAGCCCCAGCATTTT.

V is TRBV28 and J is TRBJ2-7; D may be TRBD1 (7 bases). CDR3 length equals 15 residues. Trimming stripped 3 bases from V and 1 base from J, with 13 bases between. Germline-derived CDR1 and CDR2 are MDHEN and SYDVKM. The CDR3 protein is CASSFWGDSSYEQYF. For the CDR3, the DNA is TGTGCCAGCAGTTTCTGGGGGGACAGTTCCTACGAGCAGTACTTC.

J is TRBJ1-1 and V is TRBV4-2; D is possibly TRBD1 (5 bases). This CDR3 has 14 amino acids. V lost 4 bases, J lost 4 bases, and 13 bases lay in between. Germline V gene lookup returns CDR1 LGHNA and CDR2 YNFKEQ. CDR3 amino acids: CASSPREGLTEAFF. CDR3 DNA sequence: TGTGCCAGCAGCCCCCGGGAGGGGCTCACTGAAGCTTTCTTT.

This sequence joins TRBV18 and TRBJ2-3, with D possibly matching TRBD2 (5 bases). Germline V lookup: CDR1 KGHSH, CDR2 LQKENI. This CDR3 has 12 amino acids. V was pared by 3 bases and J by 6 bases, with 7 bases between. The CDR3 is CASSPTTDTQYF. CDR3 sequence (DNA): TGTGCCAGCTCACCGACTACGGATACGCAGTATTTT.

V is TRBV11-2 and J is TRBJ2-1; D unresolved. With 1 base removed from V and 6 bases from J, the gap between germline ends came to 13 bases. The germline gives CDR1 SGHAT, CDR2 FQNNGV. There are 15 residues in the CDR3. CDR3 nucleotide sequence: TGTGCCAGCAGCTTAGCCCCTGTCGAGGTCAATGAGCAGTTCTTC. Protein sequence: CASSLAPVEVNEQFF.

The chain joins TRBV30 to TRBJ1-2; D is uncertain. There are 14 residues in the CDR3. Trimming took off 0 bases at V and 8 bases at J, with 16 bases between the two ends. Germline V lookup: CDR1 GTSNPN, CDR2 SVGIG (reference sequence). DNA of the CDR3: TGTGCCTGGAGTGTCTCTACGGACGAGGGCGGCTACACCTTC. Protein: CAWSVSTDEGGYTF.

The chain has TRBV5-8 and TRBJ1-1; unclear D gene. Germline V gives CDR1 SGHTS, CDR2 YDEGEE. Trimming took off 0 bases at V and 3 bases at J, with 15 bases between the two ends. The CDR3 extends over 16 amino acids. This CDR3 reads CASSLAQRGGDTEAFF. The CDR3 nucleotides read TGTGCCAGCAGCTTGGCCCAACGGGGTGGGGACACTGAAGCTTTCTTT.

V gene TRBV5-6 combines with J gene TRBJ2-7, with D possibly called TRBD1 or TRBD2 (5 bases each). The CDR3 extends over 15 amino acids. Germline assignment: CDR1 SGHDT and CDR2 YYEEEE. Trimming removed 2 bases at V and 7 bases at J, with 19 bases between. Here the CDR3 reads CASSLGTSPWREQYF. The CDR3 DNA reads TGTGCCAGCAGCTTAGGGACGTCCCCTTGGAGGGAGCAGTACTTC.

As regards this clone: An end of the junction differs from the germline gene, which may be a read error. V is TRBV6-5 and J is TRBJ1-4; D remains ambiguous. The germline V gene encodes CDR1 MNHEY and CDR2 SVGAGI. This CDR3 is built from 12 residues. This CDR3 is CASSSLNGKLFF. In nucleotides, the CDR3 is TGTGCCAGCAGTTCTCTGAATGGAAAACTGTTTTTT.

The V call is TRBV6-5, the J call TRBJ2-3; the match to TRBD2 covers 8 bases. The CDR3 contains 15 residues. Trimming cost V 7 bases and J 2 bases; bases outside gene matches: 8. Looked up from germline, CDR1 is MNHEY and CDR2 is SVGAGI. The DNA for the CDR3 is TGTGCCAGCACCGGGGGGGGCGGAGTCACAGATACGCAGTATTTT. Its translation is CASTGGGGVTDTQYF.